This T cell receptor (beta chain) was captured in a study of shared clonotypes between healthy human individuals. The ends were cut back, 3 bases at V and 5 bases at J, with 19 bases in the middle. The CDR3 totals 16 residues. The germline CDR1 and CDR2 sequences are MDHEN and SYDVKM. Repertoires were generated with immunoSEQ multiplex PCR, while TCRdb's copy carries only in-frame clones and drops some. Seen here are fewer than 550,000 clones, about 75% observed once, and the top ten hold roughly an eighth. Sequenced input: PBMCs. This TCR was recovered from a woman aged 40 to 50 in good health. Some clones in this sample may be carry-over from other donors' samples. This chain uses TRBV28 with TRBJ1-2; D ambiguous. The CDR3 here is CASSLATTQIFYGYTF. For the CDR3, the DNA is TGTGCCAGCAGTTTGGCGACAACTCAAATCTTTTATGGCTACACCTTC.